A single TCR beta chain is shown here with its context. This clonotype was detected many times. Its binding antigen is unknown. Per-base quality was not reported, and no clone a single base away is much larger than it. The sample originates from a study of quantifying T cell responses using KT2 cells (TCRdb year 2017). With regard to the full study: RNA was DNase-treated and reverse transcribed with TCR alpha and beta constant-region primers, mostly using SuperScript III. Under optimum conditions, the T4 ligation step was estimated to exceed 10% efficiency. To avoid over-amplification, PCR2 was carried out as a SYBR Green qPCR and halted once a predetermined fluorescence threshold was reached. What the study reported, not specific to this receptor: This TCR sequencing study did not compare the pipeline side by side with other TCR sequencing techniques. Counts of KT2 alpha and beta sequences scaled linearly with input KT2 cell number over several orders of magnitude. KT2 sequences were still detected at the lowest spike-in tested, roughly one KT2 cell per 100,000 PBMC. Detection of KT2 sequences showed saturation at very high KT2 spike-in numbers.

To test the sensitivity and accuracy of the pipeline, known numbers of KT2, a T cell clone whose TCR had already been sequenced, were spiked into unfractionated PBMC. A range of KT2-to-PBMC ratios was produced by mixing KT2 cells with a fixed number of PBMC. Libraries were made using UMI-ligation and nested PCR. T4 RNA ligase 1 was used to ligate a single-stranded oligonucleotide containing the Illumina SP2 sequence and a UMI to the 3' end of the cDNA. PCR1 used roughly 4 cycles (98 degrees C 15 s, 69 degrees C 30 s, 72 degrees C 40 s), and the beta primer was an equimolar mix of RC1.1 and RC1.2 that covered TRBC1 and TRBC2. From PCR2 onward, TCR alpha and beta chains were processed separately, with sample indices and Illumina adaptors added. The UMI comprised 12 random nucleotides, as two hexamers separated by a spacer, placed after an 8-base spacer. The libraries were sequenced on an Illumina MiSeq using v2 2x251 paired-end chemistry, usually with over 9 samples in each run. To increase diversity, roughly 4.5-7.5% PhiX DNA was added to each sequencing library. In the original analysis: Raw reads were converted to FASTQ with bcl2fastq and demultiplexed by dual indices using Demultiplexor. V and J genes were assigned by Decombinator through tag matching that permitted a single base-pair mismatch. Using UMIs, Collapsinator corrected both sequencing errors and the frequency errors that come from PCR heterogeneity. CDR3Translator converted Decombinator identifiers to nucleotide sequence, translated to amino acids, and extracted CDR3 using C- and N-terminal motifs. Each distinct KT2 TCR was counted as a cluster of KT2 sequences sharing one unique molecular identifier. TCRdb reprocessed the public reads (quality trimming at Q25 with fastp, clone calling with MiXCR) and kept in-frame beta chains. Identical CDR3 proteins give one entry, which carries the most common genes and DNA. These V and J calls originate from TCRdb's pipeline instead of the authors' own analysis. This sample has approximately 46,000 distinct CDR3 sequences in its table, and roughly 11% of those were observed once. The ten largest clones represent more than 9% of the sample.

Material: PBMCs spiked with cells of the T cell clone KT2. The source of this sequence is a human donor.

The DNA is as follows: TGTGCCAGCAGTTTTGTTGGGGGGGGGACTGAAGCTTTCTTT. This translates into CASSFVGGGTEAFF. The chain employs TRBV27 and TRBJ1-1, with TRBD1 as a weak D call on 5 bases. The CDR3 goes from the cysteine to the phenylalanine over 14 residues. The DNA shown is the 42-base CDR3, in frame from base 1. Deletion took 3 bases off V and 5 bases off J, with a span of 13 bases between the germline ends. CDR1 and CDR2 were assigned from the germline V gene (reference sequence) as MNHEY and SMNVEV.